This T cell receptor beta chain appears in the sequencing data of a study of blood T cell repertoires in COVID-19. Study overall: Acute-phase and convalescent COVID-19 samples originated in the United States, Italy and Spain. T cells, B-cell-depleted T cells, or PBMCs provided the cDNA or gDNA that served as material.

Authors' methods: Reference gene primer amplification gave nucleated cell count estimates. TCRdb's copy holds only in-frame clones and misses some; the assay was immunoSEQ multiplex PCR. V and J calls plus clone size are reproduced from that table; the DNA served to infer D and trimming. Of 120,000 or so clones listed, 75% to 85% are singletons. The sequence was obtained from a human donor in a cohort sampled during active COVID-19. Input material: peripheral blood.

The CDR3 region is CSVELLNTEAFF. DNA of the CDR3: TGCAGCGTGGAACTCCTGAACACTGAAGCTTTCTTT. The chain joins TRBV29-1 to TRBJ1-1; D gene ambiguous. Germline V gene sequence: CDR1 SQVTM, CDR2 ANQGSEA. This CDR3 is 12 amino acids long. Trimming shortened V by 6 bases and J by 0 bases, and 8 bases separated the two germline ends.